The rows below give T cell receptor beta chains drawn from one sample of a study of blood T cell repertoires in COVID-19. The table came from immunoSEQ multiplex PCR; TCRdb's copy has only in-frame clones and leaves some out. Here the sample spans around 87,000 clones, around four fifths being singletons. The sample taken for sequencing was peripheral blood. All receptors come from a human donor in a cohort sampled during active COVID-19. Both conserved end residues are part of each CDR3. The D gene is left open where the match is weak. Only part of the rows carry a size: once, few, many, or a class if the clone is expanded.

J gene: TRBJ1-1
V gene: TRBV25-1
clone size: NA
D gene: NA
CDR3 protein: CASRKPSTGRVTEAFF
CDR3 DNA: TGTGCCAGCAGAAAGCCTTCGACAGGCCGCGTCACTGAAGCTTTCTTT

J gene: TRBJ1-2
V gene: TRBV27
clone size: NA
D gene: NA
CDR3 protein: CASSPGRDSYGYTF
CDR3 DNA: TGTGCCAGCAGCCCTGGGAGGGATAGCTATGGCTACACCTTC

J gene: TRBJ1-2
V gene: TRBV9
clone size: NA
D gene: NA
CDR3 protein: CASSVEAGSYGYTF
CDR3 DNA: TGTGCCAGCAGCGTGGAGGCCGGTTCCTATGGCTACACCTTC

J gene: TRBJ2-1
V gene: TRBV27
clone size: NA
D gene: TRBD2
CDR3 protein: CASSLRYLAANEQFF
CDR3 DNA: TGTGCCAGCAGTTTAAGGTACCTAGCGGCCAATGAGCAGTTCTTC

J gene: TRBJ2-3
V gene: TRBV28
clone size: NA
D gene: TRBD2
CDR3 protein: CASSLGGLADLTDTQYF
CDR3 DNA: TGTGCCAGCAGTTTGGGGGGACTAGCGGACCTCACAGATACGCAGTATTTT

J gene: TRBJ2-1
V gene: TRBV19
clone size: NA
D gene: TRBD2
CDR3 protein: CASSTRTSGSFNEQFF
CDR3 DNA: TGTGCCAGTAGTACACGGACTAGCGGGAGCTTCAATGAGCAGTTCTTC

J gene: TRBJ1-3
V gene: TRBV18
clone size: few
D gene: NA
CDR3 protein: CASSPNPPGPSSGNTIYF
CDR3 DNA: TGTGCCAGCTCGCCCAATCCCCCAGGCCCGAGCTCTGGAAACACCATATATTTT

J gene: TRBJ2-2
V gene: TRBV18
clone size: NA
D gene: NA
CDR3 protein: CASSISGIGELFF
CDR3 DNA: TGTGCCAGCTCTATCTCAGGGATCGGGGAGCTGTTTTTT

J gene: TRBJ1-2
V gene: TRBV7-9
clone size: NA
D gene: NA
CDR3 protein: CASSFNSNYGYTF
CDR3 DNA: TGTGCCAGCAGCTTCAACTCTAACTATGGCTACACCTTC

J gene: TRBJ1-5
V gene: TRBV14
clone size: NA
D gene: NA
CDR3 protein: CASSEPEVGQPQHF
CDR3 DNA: TGTGCCAGCAGCGAACCTGAGGTCGGGCAGCCCCAGCATTTT

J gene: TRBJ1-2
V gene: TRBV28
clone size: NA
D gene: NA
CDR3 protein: CASSLGQTNYGYTF
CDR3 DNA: TGTGCCAGCAGTTTGGGACAAACTAACTATGGCTACACCTTC

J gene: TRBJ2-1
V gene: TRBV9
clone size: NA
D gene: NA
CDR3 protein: CASSVGGARSEQFF
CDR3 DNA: TGTGCCAGCAGCGTTGGAGGGGCGCGTAGTGAGCAGTTCTTC

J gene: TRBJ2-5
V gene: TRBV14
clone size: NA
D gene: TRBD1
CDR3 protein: CASRRQGRETQYF
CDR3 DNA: TGTGCCAGCAGACGACAGGGTAGAGAGACCCAGTACTTC

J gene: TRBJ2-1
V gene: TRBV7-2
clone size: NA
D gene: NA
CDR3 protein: CASSSLATRSNEQFF
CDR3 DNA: TGTGCCAGCAGCTCCCTAGCGACTCGTAGTAATGAGCAGTTCTTC